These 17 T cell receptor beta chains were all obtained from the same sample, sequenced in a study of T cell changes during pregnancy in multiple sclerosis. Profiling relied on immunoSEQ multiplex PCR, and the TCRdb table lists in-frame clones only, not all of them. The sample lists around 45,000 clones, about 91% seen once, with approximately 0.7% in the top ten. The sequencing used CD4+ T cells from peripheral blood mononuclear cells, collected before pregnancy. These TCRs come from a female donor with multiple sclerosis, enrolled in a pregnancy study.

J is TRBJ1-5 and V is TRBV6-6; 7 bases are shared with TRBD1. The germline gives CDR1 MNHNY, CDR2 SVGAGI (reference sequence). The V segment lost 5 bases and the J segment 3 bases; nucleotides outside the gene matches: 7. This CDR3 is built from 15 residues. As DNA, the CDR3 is TGTGCCAGCAGTCCCCCAGGGGGGAACAATCAGCCCCAGCATTTT. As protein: CASSPPGGNNQPQHF.

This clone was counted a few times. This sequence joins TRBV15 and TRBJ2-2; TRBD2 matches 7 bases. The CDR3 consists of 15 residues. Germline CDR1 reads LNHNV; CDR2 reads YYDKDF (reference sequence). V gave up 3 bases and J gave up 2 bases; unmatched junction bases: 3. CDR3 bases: TGTGCCACCAGCAGCGGGGGGAAAAACACCGGGGAGCTGTTTTTT. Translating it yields CATSSGGKNTGELFF.

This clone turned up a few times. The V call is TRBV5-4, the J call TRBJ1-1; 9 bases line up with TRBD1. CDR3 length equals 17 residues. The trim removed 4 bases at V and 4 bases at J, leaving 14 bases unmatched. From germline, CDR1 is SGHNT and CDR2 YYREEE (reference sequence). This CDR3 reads CASSGKQGARGPTEAFF. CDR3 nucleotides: TGTGCCAGCAGCGGAAAACAGGGGGCGCGGGGTCCCACTGAAGCTTTCTTT.

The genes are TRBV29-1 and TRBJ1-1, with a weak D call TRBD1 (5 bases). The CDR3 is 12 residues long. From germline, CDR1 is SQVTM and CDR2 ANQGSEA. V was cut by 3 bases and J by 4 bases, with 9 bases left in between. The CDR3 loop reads CSVDQGGTEAFF. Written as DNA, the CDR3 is TGCAGCGTTGACCAGGGAGGCACTGAAGCTTTCTTT.

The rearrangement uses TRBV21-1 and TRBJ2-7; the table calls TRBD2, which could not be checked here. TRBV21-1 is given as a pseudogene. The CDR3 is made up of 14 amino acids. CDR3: CASSNRGPPYEQYF. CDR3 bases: TGTGCCAGCAGCAACCGAGGGCCCCCCTACGAGCAGTACTTC.

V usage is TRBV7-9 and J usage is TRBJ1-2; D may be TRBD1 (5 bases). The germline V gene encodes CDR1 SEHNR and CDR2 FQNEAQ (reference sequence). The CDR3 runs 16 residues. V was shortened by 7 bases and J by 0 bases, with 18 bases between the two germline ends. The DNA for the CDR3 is TGTGCCAGCACCCCGTCGGCTGGGGCAGCTAACTATGGCTACACCTTC. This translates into CASTPSAGAANYGYTF.

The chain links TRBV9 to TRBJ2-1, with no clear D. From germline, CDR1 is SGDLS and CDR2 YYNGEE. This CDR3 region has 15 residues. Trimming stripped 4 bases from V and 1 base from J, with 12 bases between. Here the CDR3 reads CASSPHSRSYNEQFF. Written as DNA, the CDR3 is TGTGCCAGCAGCCCCCACTCTCGATCCTACAATGAGCAGTTCTTC.

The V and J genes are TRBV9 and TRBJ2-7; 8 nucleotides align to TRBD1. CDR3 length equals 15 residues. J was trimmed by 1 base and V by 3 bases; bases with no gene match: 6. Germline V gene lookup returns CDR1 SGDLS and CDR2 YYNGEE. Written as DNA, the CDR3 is TGTGCCAGCAGCGCTTCGGACAGGGCGTCCTACGAGCAGTACTTC. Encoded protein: CASSASDRASYEQYF.

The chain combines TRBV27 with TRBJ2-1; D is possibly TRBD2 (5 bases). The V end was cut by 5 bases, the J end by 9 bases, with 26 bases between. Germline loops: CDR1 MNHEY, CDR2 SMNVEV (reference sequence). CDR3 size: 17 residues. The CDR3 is CASSPRGRLRGRGEQFF. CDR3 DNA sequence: TGTGCCAGCAGTCCAAGAGGCCGTTTGCGTGGACGGGGTGAGCAGTTCTTC.

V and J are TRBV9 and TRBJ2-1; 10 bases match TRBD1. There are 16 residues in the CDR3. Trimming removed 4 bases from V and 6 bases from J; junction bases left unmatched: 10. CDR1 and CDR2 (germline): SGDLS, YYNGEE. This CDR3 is CASSPRDRGGLNEQFF. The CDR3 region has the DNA TGTGCCAGCAGCCCCCGGGACAGGGGCGGCCTCAATGAGCAGTTCTTC.

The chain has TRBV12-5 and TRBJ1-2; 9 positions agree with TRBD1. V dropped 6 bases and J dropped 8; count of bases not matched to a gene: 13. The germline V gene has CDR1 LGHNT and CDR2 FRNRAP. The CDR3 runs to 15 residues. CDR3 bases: TGTGCTAGTGGCCAGATTCTCGGGACAGGGATAGGCTACACCTTC. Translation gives CASGQILGTGIGYTF.

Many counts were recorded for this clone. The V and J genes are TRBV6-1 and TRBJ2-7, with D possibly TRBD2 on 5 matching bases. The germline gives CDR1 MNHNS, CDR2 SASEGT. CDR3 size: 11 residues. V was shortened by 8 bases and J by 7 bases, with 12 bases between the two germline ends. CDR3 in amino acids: CASGGRSEQYF. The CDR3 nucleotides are TGTGCCAGCGGAGGCAGATCTGAGCAGTACTTC.

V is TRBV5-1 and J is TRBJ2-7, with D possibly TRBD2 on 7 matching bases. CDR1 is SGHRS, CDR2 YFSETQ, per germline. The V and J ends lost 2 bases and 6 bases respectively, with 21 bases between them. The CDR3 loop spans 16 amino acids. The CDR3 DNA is TGCGCCAGCAGCTTCCTGGTAGGGGGGGGCGTCGCCGAGCAGTACTTC. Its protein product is CASSFLVGGGVAEQYF.

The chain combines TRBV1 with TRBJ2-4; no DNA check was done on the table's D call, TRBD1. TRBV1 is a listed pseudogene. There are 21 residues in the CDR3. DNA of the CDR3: TGCACCAGCAGCCAAGACCCCCTAATTGTCTCAGGGGGAAAGGCCAAAAACATTCAGTACTTC. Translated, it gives CTSSQDPLIVSGGKAKNIQYF.

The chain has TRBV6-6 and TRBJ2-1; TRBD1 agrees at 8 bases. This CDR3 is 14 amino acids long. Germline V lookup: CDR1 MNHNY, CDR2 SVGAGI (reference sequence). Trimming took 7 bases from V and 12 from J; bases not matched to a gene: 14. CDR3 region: CASTEPGQASVQFF. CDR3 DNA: TGTGCCAGCACTGAACCGGGACAGGCCTCAGTGCAGTTCTTC.

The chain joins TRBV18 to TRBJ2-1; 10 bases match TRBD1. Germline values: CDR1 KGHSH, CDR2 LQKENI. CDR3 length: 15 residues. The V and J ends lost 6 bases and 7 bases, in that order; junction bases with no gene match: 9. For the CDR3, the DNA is TGTGCCAGCTCCCCCTCGTTGGGACAGGGGAATGAGCAGTTCTTC. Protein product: CASSPSLGQGNEQFF.

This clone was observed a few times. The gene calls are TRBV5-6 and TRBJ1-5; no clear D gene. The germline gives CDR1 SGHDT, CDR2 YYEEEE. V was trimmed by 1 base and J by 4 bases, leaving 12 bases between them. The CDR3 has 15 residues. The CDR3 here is CASSLNTAVNQPQHF. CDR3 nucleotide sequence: TGTGCCAGCAGCTTGAACACAGCGGTTAATCAGCCCCAGCATTTT.